A single sample is the source of the 5 T cell receptor beta chains below, sequenced in a study of monozygotic twins with cystic fibrosis. Measured with immunoSEQ multiplex PCR; TCRdb has only the in-frame clones, and not every one. The table shows 15,000 to 20,000 clones, with 96% occurring only once. The sequenced sample was blood. Receptors originate from a girl aged 2 to 10 with cystic fibrosis.

The chain joins TRBV4-1 to TRBJ2-7; the D is unclear. V lost 0 bases and J lost 0, with 9 bases in between. Per the germline V gene, CDR1 is MGHRA and CDR2 is YSYEKL. The CDR3 has 15 residues. CDR3 in DNA: TGCGCCAGCAGCCAAGAATCCGGTTTCTCCTACGAGCAGTACTTC. Protein: CASSQESGFSYEQYF.

V is TRBV10-3 and J is TRBJ1-5; possible D gene TRBD1, 6 bases. The CDR3 sequence is 14 residues long. Per germline, CDR1 ENHRY and CDR2 SYGVKD. The V end lost 8 bases, the J end lost 5 bases, and 16 bases lay between the germline ends. The CDR3 bases are TGTGCCATCGGGAAGGGGGGACGCGATCAGCCCCAGCATTTT. It specifies CAIGKGGRDQPQHF.

The chain employs TRBV6-6 and TRBJ2-7; no definite D call. Germline V gene data show CDR1 as MNHNY and CDR2 as SVGAGI (reference sequence). This CDR3 is built from 11 residues. Trimming stripped 6 bases from V and 5 bases from J, with 8 bases between. Here the CDR3 reads CASSLQHEQYF. CDR3 DNA: TGTGCCAGCAGCCTCCAACACGAGCAGTACTTC.

The J gene is TRBJ1-6, the V gene TRBV11-2; D not resolved. The CDR3 has 18 amino acids. V lost 1 base and J 7 bases, leaving 20 bases between the germline ends. The germline CDR1 and CDR2 sequences are SGHAT and FQNNGV. The CDR3 nucleotides read TGTGCCAGCAGCTTAGGGGCGTTCGCAGCTACCATGAATTCACCCCTCCACTTT. This translates into CASSLGAFAATMNSPLHF.

This clone was found once. The rearrangement links TRBV5-1 to TRBJ2-5; no definite D call. The CDR3 runs to 16 residues. The V end lost 6 bases, the J end lost 0 bases, and 18 bases lay between the germline ends. Germline lookup yields CDR1 SGHRS and CDR2 YFSETQ. This CDR3 is CASTSGLSADQETQYF. DNA for the CDR3: TGCGCCAGCACCTCGGGCCTGTCGGCCGACCAAGAGACCCAGTACTTC.